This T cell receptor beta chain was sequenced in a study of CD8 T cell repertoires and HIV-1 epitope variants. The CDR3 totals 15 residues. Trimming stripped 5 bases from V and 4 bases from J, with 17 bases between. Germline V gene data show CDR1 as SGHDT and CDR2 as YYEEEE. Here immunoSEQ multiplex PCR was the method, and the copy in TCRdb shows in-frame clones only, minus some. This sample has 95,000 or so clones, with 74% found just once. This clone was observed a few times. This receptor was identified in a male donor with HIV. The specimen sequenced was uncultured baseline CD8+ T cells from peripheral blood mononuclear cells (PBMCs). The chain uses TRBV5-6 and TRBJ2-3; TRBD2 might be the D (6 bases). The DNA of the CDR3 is TGTGCCAGCAGTGGTACGGGAGCTTGGGCAGATACGCAGTATTTT. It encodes CASSGTGAWADTQYF.